This TCR beta chain was observed in a study of blood T cell repertoires in COVID-19. Study information: The United States, Italy and Spain provided the acute and convalescent COVID-19 samples. T cells, B-cell-depleted T cells, or PBMCs supplied cDNA or gDNA.

The CDR3 extends over 16 amino acids. The V and J ends lost 6 bases and 5 bases, in that order; junction bases with no gene match: 9. Germline values: CDR1 LGHDT, CDR2 YNNKEL (reference sequence). Original processing notes: Estimation of nucleated cell counts was performed using reference gene primer amplification. Sequenced by immunoSEQ multiplex PCR; TCRdb stores in-frame clones only, minus some. From that table come the V and J calls and clone size; the DNA was used to work out D and trimming. The profile shows roughly 160,000 clones, approximately 85% of them singletons. The rearrangement uses TRBV3-1 (or the pseudogene TRBV3-2) and TRBJ2-5, with 13 bases fitting TRBD2. This TCR was recovered from a man aged 40-50 years with acute or convalescent COVID-19. Sequences were obtained from peripheral blood. DNA of the CDR3: TGTGCCAGCAGTCTATCACTACTAGCGGGGGGGGAGACCCAGTACTTC. Translating gives CASSLSLLAGGETQYF.